Shown below are 20 T cell receptor beta chains from a single sample sequenced in a study of brain T cells in children with intractable seizures (dated by TCRdb to 2020 to 2023). The time point label for this specimen denotes: blood from clinic visit 5 months post-surgery; TSC patient then seizure free. Library generation was performed with the immunoSEQ multiplex PCR assay. As stored in TCRdb, this immuneACCESS dataset retains in-frame rearrangements with V and J assigned. A fraction of the clones does not appear; measured against another copy, unresolved V genes explain less than half of the discrepancy, and the remainder lacks a known reason. Within this sample are 300,000 to 400,000 clones, with about 94% of them counted one time only. Under 7% of the sample lies in the top ten. The source material was peripheral blood, sampled less than 6 months after surgery. The receptors were sampled from a boy under three years old with tuberous sclerosis and intractable seizures.

The V call is TRBV7-9, the J call TRBJ1-1; possible D gene TRBD1, 5 bases. The V gene's germline CDR1 is SEHNR and CDR2 FQNEAQ (reference sequence). V was cut by 5 bases and J by 0 bases, with 13 bases left in between. The CDR3 is 15 residues long. The DNA for the CDR3 is TGTGCCAGCAGCCCACTGGACAAAATGAACACTGAAGCTTTCTTT. Translating it yields CASSPLDKMNTEAFF.

The genes are TRBV19 and TRBJ1-2; unclear D gene. The germline V gene has CDR1 LNHDA and CDR2 SQIVND (reference sequence). The CDR3 sequence is 16 residues long. Trimming shortened V by 6 bases and J by 0 bases, and 17 bases separated the two germline ends. CDR3 sequence reads: CASSTTLGYSNYGYTF. For the CDR3, the DNA is TGTGCCAGTAGCACCACCTTGGGCTATTCTAACTATGGCTACACCTTC. Combining the CDR3 with reference TRBV19 and TRBJ1-2 gives the whole variable domain DGGITQSPKYLFRKEGQNVTLSCEQNLNHDAMYWYRQDPGQGLRLIYYSQIVNDFQKGDIAEGYSVSREKKESFPLTVTSAQKNPTAFYLCASSTTLGYSNYGYTFGSGTRLTVV.

The chain couples TRBV7-9 to TRBJ2-7, with a tentative D call TRBD1 (5 bases). V was trimmed by 5 bases and J by 3 bases, leaving 11 bases between them. The germline gives CDR1 SEHNR, CDR2 FQNEAQ (reference sequence). This CDR3 is built from 13 residues. The CDR3 DNA reads TGTGCCAGCAGCGAGACCCAGGGCTACGAGCAGTACTTC. Translated, it gives CASSETQGYEQYF.

CDR3 sequence reads: CASSQKKTGTGVDEQYF. CDR3 DNA: TGCGCCAGCAGCCAAAAAAAGACCGGGACAGGAGTTGACGAGCAGTACTTC. The chain employs TRBV4-1 and TRBJ2-7; 8 nucleotides align to TRBD1. The germline gives CDR1 MGHRA, CDR2 YSYEKL. Trimming removed 2 bases from V and 5 bases from J; junction bases left unmatched: 14. The CDR3 sequence is 17 residues long.

The V call is TRBV27, the J call TRBJ2-7; possibly TRBD1 for D (6 bases). Trimming pared 4 bases from V and 2 bases from J, leaving 9 bases between. The CDR3 is 13 residues long. Germline loops: CDR1 MNHEY, CDR2 SMNVEV (reference sequence). DNA for the CDR3: TGTGCCAGCAGTTCAGGGGCCGCCTACGAGCAGTACTTC. Translating gives CASSSGAAYEQYF.

The chain employs TRBV28 and TRBJ1-5; 9 nucleotides align to TRBD1. CDR1 is MDHEN, CDR2 SYDVKM, per germline. CDR3 length: 15 amino acids. V shed 3 bases and J 4 bases; nucleotides not matched to a gene: 4. Here the CDR3 reads CASSFPGTGNQPQHF. The CDR3 DNA follows: TGTGCCAGCAGTTTCCCCGGGACAGGGAATCAGCCCCAGCATTTT.

This clone has just one count. J is TRBJ1-5 and V is TRBV7-2, with a tentative D call TRBD1 (5 bases). CDR3 length: 13 amino acids. Looked up from germline, CDR1 is SGHTA and CDR2 is FQGNSA. V shed 5 bases and J shed 7 bases, with 12 bases lying between them. CDR3 region: CASSRSGGQPQHF. The DNA for the CDR3 is TGTGCCAGCAGCCGATCGGGGGGGCAGCCCCAGCATTTT.

This clone was recorded a few times. This chain connects TRBV6-5 to TRBJ1-3, with TRBD1 matching over 8 bases. CDR3 size: 14 residues. Germline lookup yields CDR1 MNHEY and CDR2 SVGAGI. The J segment lost 2 bases and the V segment lost 5 bases, leaving 2 bases of the junction unmatched. CDR3 in amino acids: CASSPQGAGNTIYF. DNA for the CDR3: TGTGCCAGCAGTCCACAGGGGGCTGGAAACACCATATATTTT.

The chain links TRBV11-2 to TRBJ1-1; 7 nucleotides align to TRBD1. Germline V gives CDR1 SGHAT, CDR2 FQNNGV. Trimming removed 5 bases from V and 7 bases from J; junction bases left unmatched: 13. The CDR3 runs to 15 residues. CDR3 nucleotides: TGTGCCAGCAGCCCGTTCCAGGGACAGCGGAATGAAGCTTTCTTT. This codes for CASSPFQGQRNEAFF.

This clone was counted a single time. This chain uses TRBV19 with TRBJ2-1; a weak D match, TRBD2 (5 bases). The germline V gene has CDR1 LNHDA and CDR2 SQIVND (reference sequence). Trimming removed 7 bases at V and 0 bases at J, with 13 bases between. The CDR3 extends over 15 amino acids. CDR3 loop: CASTPSWSSYNEQFF. The CDR3 nucleotides read TGTGCCAGTACCCCTAGCTGGAGCTCCTACAATGAGCAGTTCTTC. The variable domain in full, completed from reference TRBV19 and TRBJ2-1, reads DGGITQSPKYLFRKEGQNVTLSCEQNLNHDAMYWYRQDPGQGLRLIYYSQIVNDFQKGDIAEGYSVSREKKESFPLTVTSAQKNPTAFYLCASTPSWSSYNEQFFGPGTRLTVL.

The V and J genes are TRBV28 and TRBJ1-6; D not resolved. This CDR3 region has 15 residues. With 6 bases removed from V and 9 bases from J, the gap between germline ends came to 18 bases. Germline-derived CDR1 and CDR2 are MDHEN and SYDVKM. Written as DNA, the CDR3 is TGTGCCAGCAGCCTCCCCGGGGTGATAAGTTCACCCCTCCACTTT. Its translation is CASSLPGVISSPLHF.

The rearrangement uses TRBV4-1 and TRBJ1-4; no reliable D call. This CDR3 is built from 16 residues. The germline gives CDR1 MGHRA, CDR2 YSYEKL. V was clipped by 1 base and J by 5 bases, with 14 bases between them. The CDR3 DNA sequence: TGCGCCAGCAGCCAAGTAGTTCGGCAGAACAATGAAAAACTGTTTTTT. Its protein product is CASSQVVRQNNEKLFF.

This chain uses TRBV14 with TRBJ1-2; a weak D match, TRBD1 (6 bases). With 0 bases removed from V and 8 bases from J, the gap between germline ends came to 13 bases. This CDR3 spans 14 amino acids. Germline V gene data show CDR1 as SGHDN and CDR2 as FVKESK. The CDR3 protein is CASSQDFNTGGYTF. CDR3 in DNA: TGTGCCAGCAGCCAAGACTTTAATACAGGGGGCTACACCTTC. Full variable domain (remainder filled in from reference TRBV14 and TRBJ1-2): EAGVTQFPSHSVIEKGQTVTLRCDPISGHDNLYWYRRVMGKEIKFLLHFVKESKQDESGMPNNRFLAERTGGTYSTLKVQPAELEDSGVYFCASSQDFNTGGYTFGSGTRLTVV.

The chain joins TRBV12-5 to TRBJ2-2; a weak D match, TRBD2 (5 bases). Germline V CDR1 and CDR2: LGHNT, FRNRAP. The V end lost 0 bases, the J end lost 1 base, and 15 bases lay between the germline ends. The length of the CDR3 is 18 residues. This CDR3 is CASGLVYTGSENTGELFF. For the CDR3, the DNA is TGTGCTAGTGGTTTGGTTTATACGGGGTCGGAGAACACCGGGGAGCTGTTTTTT.

The chain joins TRBV6-1 to TRBJ1-5; D ambiguous. The CDR3 runs 14 residues. V gave up 3 bases and J gave up 7 bases, with 13 bases separating them. The V gene's germline CDR1 is MNHNS and CDR2 SASEGT. DNA of the CDR3: TGTGCCAGCAGTGATCGTAAGGGCTTGCAGCCCCAGCATTTT. This encodes CASSDRKGLQPQHF.

The gene calls are TRBV7-9 and TRBJ2-3, with D unclear. This CDR3 comprises 12 residues. The ends were cut back, 1 base at V and 4 bases at J, with 3 bases in the middle. Germline CDR1 SEHNR, CDR2 FQNEAQ (reference sequence). The CDR3 is CASSLVPDTQYF. The CDR3 region has the DNA TGTGCCAGCAGCTTAGTTCCAGATACGCAGTATTTT.

This chain uses TRBV5-6 with TRBJ2-7; the match to TRBD1 covers 8 bases. The CDR3 length is 13 residues. Per the germline V gene, CDR1 is SGHDT and CDR2 is YYEEEE. The V gene end was trimmed by 4 bases and the J gene end by 5 bases; junction bases not matched to a gene: 5. CDR3 sequence: CASSVAGGDEQYF. The CDR3 region has the DNA TGTGCCAGCAGCGTGGCAGGGGGCGACGAGCAGTACTTC. Variable domain in full (rest from reference TRBV5-6 and TRBJ2-7): DAGVTQSPTHLIKTRGQQVTLRCSPKSGHDTVSWYQQALGQGPQFIFQYYEEEERQRGNFPDRFSGHQFPNYSSELNVNALLLGDSALYLCASSVAGGDEQYFGPGTRLTVT.

Of note for this clone: This sample includes further DNA sequences coding for the same CDR3. This chain connects TRBV12-3 or TRBV12-4 to TRBJ1-2; 10 bases are shared with TRBD1. Trimming took 4 bases from V and 4 from J; bases not matched to a gene: 0. This CDR3 region has 13 residues. Written as DNA, the CDR3 is TGTGCCAGCAGTTGGACAGGGGGCTATGGCTACACCTTC. Translated, it gives CASSWTGGYGYTF.

DNA of the CDR3: TGTGCCAGCAGCTTAGGACTAGCGGGGTGGTTCAATGAGCAGTTCTTC. Its translation: CASSLGLAGWFNEQFF. The gene calls are TRBV7-2 and TRBJ2-1, with TRBD2 identical over 11 bases. The CDR3 extends over 16 amino acids. Germline-derived CDR1 and CDR2 are SGHTA and FQGNSA. The trim removed 1 base at V and 6 bases at J, leaving 5 bases unmatched.

The V call is TRBV2, the J call TRBJ1-2; D gene unclear. The CDR3 runs 12 residues. Germline V CDR1 and CDR2: SNHLY, FYNNEI. The V gene lost 2 bases and the J gene lost 9 bases, with 10 bases spanning the gap. CDR3 region: CASSEPGGSYTF. The CDR3 nucleotides are TGTGCCAGCAGTGAACCCGGAGGGAGCTACACCTTC.